The 21 T cell receptor beta chains below come from one sample, sequenced in a study of blood T cell repertoires in COVID-19. TCRdb keeps only in-frame clones here, not all; method: immunoSEQ multiplex PCR. The sample shows around 230,000 clones, around 85% of them seen only once. Sequencing used peripheral blood. Receptor source: a woman older than 75 with acute or convalescent COVID-19.

The J gene is TRBJ2-5, the V gene TRBV5-1; weak D call: TRBD2 (5 bases). The CDR3 extends over 15 amino acids. The V and J ends lost 0 bases and 5 bases respectively, with 14 bases between them. The germline V gene encodes CDR1 SGHRS and CDR2 YFSETQ. The CDR3 protein is CASSLAPQEEETQYF. In DNA form, the CDR3 reads TGCGCCAGCAGCTTGGCCCCCCAGGAGGAGGAGACCCAGTACTTC.

The V gene is TRBV19, the J gene TRBJ1-1; D ambiguous. This CDR3 comprises 13 residues. Germline-derived CDR1 and CDR2 are LNHDA and SQIVND (reference sequence). V shed 7 bases and J shed 0 bases, with 9 bases lying between them. Here the CDR3 reads CASTAIMNTEAFF. CDR3 bases: TGTGCCAGTACAGCGATTATGAACACTGAAGCTTTCTTT. Full variable domain (missing parts from reference TRBV19 and TRBJ1-1): DGGITQSPKYLFRKEGQNVTLSCEQNLNHDAMYWYRQDPGQGLRLIYYSQIVNDFQKGDIAEGYSVSREKKESFPLTVTSAQKNPTAFYLCASTAIMNTEAFFGQGTRLTVV.

The chain couples TRBV6-4 to TRBJ1-2, with D possibly matching TRBD1 (5 bases). The CDR3 totals 15 residues. CDR1 MRHNA and CDR2 SNTAGT come from the germline V gene. Trimming stripped 3 bases from V and 4 bases from J, with 15 bases between. CDR3 coding DNA: TGTGCCAGCAGTGAGAGCCCGGGGGGGGGCTATGGCTACACCTTC. Amino acid sequence: CASSESPGGGYGYTF.

V usage is TRBV21-1 and J usage is TRBJ2-7; TRBD1 is taken as the D call from the table, unchecked against the DNA. TRBV21-1 is labeled a pseudogene. The CDR3 has 18 amino acids. The DNA for the CDR3 is TGTGCCAGCAGCAAAGCCGACAGGGGGCCGGGTAGGGCATACGAGCAGTACTTC. It encodes CASSKADRGPGRAYEQYF.

The chain links TRBV7-8 to TRBJ2-3, with 16 nucleotides matching TRBD2. Per the germline V gene, CDR1 is SGHVS and CDR2 is FQNEAQ. This CDR3 contains 18 residues. V lost 4 bases and J lost 4; bases outside the gene matches: 8. This chain's CDR3 is CASSSGTSGGALSDTQYF. The DNA for the CDR3 is TGTGCCAGCAGCTCGGGGACTAGCGGGGGGGCCCTCTCAGATACGCAGTATTTT.

The V gene is TRBV6-4, the J gene TRBJ2-5; D remains unclear. Germline V gives CDR1 MRHNA, CDR2 SNTAGT. Trimming shortened V by 3 bases and J by 4 bases, and 9 bases separated the two germline ends. CDR3 length: 13 amino acids. The CDR3 protein is CASSERHGETQYF. In nucleotides, the CDR3 is TGTGCCAGCAGTGAGCGGCATGGAGAGACCCAGTACTTC.

The V and J genes are TRBV5-1 and TRBJ2-7; D may be TRBD2 (6 bases). CDR3 length: 14 amino acids. The V gene lost 3 bases and the J gene lost 3 bases, with 13 bases spanning the gap. The germline CDR1 and CDR2 sequences are SGHRS and YFSETQ. The CDR3 DNA follows: TGCGCCAGCAGCTCCGGGGGAGGCGTCTACGAGCAGTACTTC. Encoded protein: CASSSGGGVYEQYF. The complete variable domain, with remaining parts taken from reference TRBV5-1 and TRBJ2-7, reads KAGVTQTPRYLIKTRGQQVTLSCSPISGHRSVSWYQQTPGQGLQFLFEYFSETQRNKGNFPGRFSGRQFSNSRSEMNVSTLELGDSALYLCASSSGGGVYEQYFGPGTRLTVT.

J is TRBJ1-5 and V is TRBV21-1; the table's D call of TRBD1 was not tested on the DNA. TRBV21-1 is a pseudogene. The CDR3 is 15 residues long. The CDR3 bases are TGTGCCAGCGCTTCCAGACAGGGGAACGGGGAGCCCCAGCATTTT. Residues: CASASRQGNGEPQHF.

The chain links TRBV5-5 to TRBJ1-4; TRBD1 agrees at 7 bases. After removal of 4 bases from V and 6 bases from J, the junction contained 6 bases not matched to a gene. Germline V gene lookup returns CDR1 SGHKS and CDR2 YYEKEE (reference sequence). The CDR3 totals 14 residues. The CDR3 coding sequence is TGTGCCAGCAGCCTGGGACAGAATTATGAAAAACTGTTTTTT. This translates into CASSLGQNYEKLFF.

The V call is TRBV5-1, the J call TRBJ1-2; 8 bases are shared with TRBD1. With V trimmed by 0 bases and J by 6 bases, 4 bases remained unmatched. CDR1 is SGHRS, CDR2 YFSETQ, per germline. This CDR3 contains 14 residues. CDR3 in DNA: TGCGCCAGCAGCTTGGAATACAGGGGGAATGGCTACACCTTC. This codes for CASSLEYRGNGYTF.

This chain uses TRBV5-6 with TRBJ2-5, with TRBD1 identical over 7 bases. The CDR3 has 14 amino acids. V dropped 3 bases and J dropped 1; count of bases not matched to a gene: 3. Germline lookup yields CDR1 SGHDT and CDR2 YYEEEE. This CDR3 reads CASSSQGTQETQYF. The DNA for the CDR3 is TGTGCCAGCAGCTCACAGGGGACCCAAGAGACCCAGTACTTC.

V is TRBV11-2 and J is TRBJ1-4; D is perhaps TRBD1 (6 bases). CDR3 length equals 15 residues. The ends were cut back, 3 bases at V and 4 bases at J, with 12 bases in the middle. Germline CDR1 reads SGHAT; CDR2 reads FQNNGV. CDR3 sequence reads: CASSLGQVVNEKLFF. The CDR3 nucleotides are TGTGCCAGCAGCTTGGGACAAGTAGTTAATGAAAAACTGTTTTTT.

The gene calls are TRBV6-4 and TRBJ2-1; 15 positions match TRBD2. The CDR3 totals 16 residues. Trimming cost V 4 bases and J 9 bases; bases outside gene matches: 7. Germline V gene lookup returns CDR1 MRHNA and CDR2 SNTAGT. CDR3 bases: TGTGCCAGCAGTGTTGGGACTAGCGGGGGGACGGGTGAGCAGTTCTTC. It specifies CASSVGTSGGTGEQFF.

The chain combines TRBV5-1 with TRBJ2-3; 8 bases match TRBD1. Germline lookup yields CDR1 SGHRS and CDR2 YFSETQ. CDR3 length equals 15 residues. V was clipped by 6 bases and J by 4 bases; unmatched bases: 10. The CDR3 nucleotides read TGCGCCAGCAAACAGGGGGGAGAGACGGCAGATACGCAGTATTTT. Its translation: CASKQGGETADTQYF.

This chain links TRBV7-9 with TRBJ2-1; TRBD2 might be the D (5 bases). The CDR3 covers 14 residues. CDR1 and CDR2 from the germline V gene are SEHNR and FQNEAQ (reference sequence). Trimming removed 1 base at V and 4 bases at J, with 8 bases between. CDR3 DNA: TGTGCCAGCAGCTTAGTCGGACTGTACAATGAGCAGTTCTTC. This translates into CASSLVGLYNEQFF.

CDR3: CASSTYPGEGVRNTEAFF. The CDR3 DNA is TGTGCCAGTAGTACCTACCCCGGGGAGGGGGTTCGGAACACTGAAGCTTTCTTT. V gene TRBV19 combines with J gene TRBJ1-1; maybe TRBD1 (6 bases). CDR1 is LNHDA, CDR2 SQIVND, per germline (reference sequence). This CDR3 spans 18 amino acids. V was shortened by 4 bases and J by 1 base, with 22 bases between the two germline ends. Combining the CDR3 with reference TRBV19 and TRBJ1-1 gives the whole variable domain DGGITQSPKYLFRKEGQNVTLSCEQNLNHDAMYWYRQDPGQGLRLIYYSQIVNDFQKGDIAEGYSVSREKKESFPLTVTSAQKNPTAFYLCASSTYPGEGVRNTEAFFGQGTRLTVV.

The V call is TRBV24-1, the J call TRBJ1-6; 9 bases are a match to TRBD1. The germline V gene encodes CDR1 KGHDR and CDR2 SFDVKD. Trimming at V came to 3 bases and at J to 18 bases, leaving 5 bases not matched to a gene. This CDR3 region has 12 residues. For the CDR3, the DNA is TGTGCCACCAGTGATCCTTGGACAGGGGCCCACTTT. Its translation: CATSDPWTGAHF.

The J gene is TRBJ2-3, the V gene TRBV5-1, with D maybe TRBD1 (6 bases). This CDR3 is 15 amino acids long. The V gene's germline CDR1 is SGHRS and CDR2 YFSETQ. The germline V and J ends were trimmed by 1 base and 2 bases, with 11 bases remaining between them. The CDR3 DNA reads as TGCGCCAGCAGCTTGTGGGGGCAACCCACAGATACGCAGTATTTT. Translated, it gives CASSLWGQPTDTQYF.

The chain is built from TRBV29-1 and TRBJ2-2, with 8 bases that match TRBD1. Germline trimming cut 7 bases from V and 6 bases from J; bases unmatched to any gene: 7. Germline CDR1 and CDR2: SQVTM and ANQGSEA. The CDR3 is 13 residues long. The CDR3, as DNA: TGCAGCGCCTGGACAGGGTCCGCCGGGGAGCTGTTTTTT. Protein product: CSAWTGSAGELFF.

CDR3 DNA: TGTGCCATCAGTGGGGGGGCCCGGACAGGTCAAGAGACCCAGTACTTC. Protein sequence: CAISGGARTGQETQYF. The rearrangement uses TRBV10-3 and TRBJ2-5, with D possibly TRBD1 on 7 matching bases. Per germline, CDR1 ENHRY and CDR2 SYGVKD. This CDR3 contains 16 residues. Trimming stripped 4 bases from V and 2 bases from J, with 17 bases between.

This clone came up once. This sequence joins TRBV28 and TRBJ2-7; D perhaps matches TRBD1 (5 bases). Germline CDR1 MDHEN, CDR2 SYDVKM. The V end lost 5 bases, the J end lost 3 bases, and 14 bases lay between the germline ends. This CDR3 spans 14 amino acids. CDR3 in amino acids: CASSGHSIVYEQYF. The CDR3 DNA sequence: TGTGCCAGCAGTGGACACTCAATCGTCTACGAGCAGTACTTC.